This T cell receptor (beta chain) was captured by sequencing in a study of lymphopenia after photon versus proton radiotherapy (dated by TCRdb to the late 2010s). In terms of the full investigation: Photon and proton radiation therapy were compared by the study for their immunological effects in patients with gastrointestinal tumors who developed high-grade lymphopenia. The cohort included approximately 22 patients with gastrointestinal tumors who developed lymphopenia after receiving either photon or proton therapy. The study was designed to characterize how the impact on the immune system differs between the two radiation modalities. The paper's findings and limits, for the study overall: Across the cohort, an inverse correlation was found between a larger post-nadir drop in TCR diversity and overall survival time among patients who died. Relative stability during treatment was observed in proton-treated patients, whereas loss of naive T cells and TCR diversity and gain of effector/memory populations were observed in photon-treated patients. The survival association was assessed only in patients who died, and the authors presented better survival with proton therapy as a possibility rather than a demonstrated result. After the lymphocyte count nadir, photon-treated repertoires showed oligoclonal expansion, especially of CD8+ Temra cells, which drove the drop in diversity.

Receptor libraries were prepared by the immunoSEQ multiplex PCR assay. T cell repertoires were profiled by deep sequencing of rearranged TCR beta loci, alongside multiparametric flow cytometry. This is the immuneACCESS table as TCRdb keeps it, with only in-frame sequences that have V and J called. A part of the clones is gone; compared with another copy, unresolved V genes explain less than half, and the rest is unexplained. Within this sample are roughly 4,000 clones, with around 69% of them counted one time only. The ten most abundant clones make up around 55% of the sample. CDR1 and CDR2, looked up from the germline V gene, are SGHRS and YFSETQ. Its CDR3 holds 14 amino acids, cysteine through phenylalanine. Only the CDR3 DNA stays, 42 bases, in frame from base 1. V sheds 4 bases and J sheds 6 bases, leaving 13 bases between their ends. Details on this clone: Its specific antigen is unknown. Base-call qualities are not available, and no considerably larger clone is one nucleotide away.

The chain uses TRBV5-1 and TRBJ1-4; TRBD1 is a possible D gene, resting on 5 matching bases. Specimen: peripheral blood, collected from a patient treated with proton-based radiotherapy. The sequence was obtained from an elderly man with esophageal cancer. The DNA sequence follows: TGCGCCAGCAGCCCGGGACGGAGAGATGAAAAACTGTTTTTT. Its protein reads: CASSPGRRDEKLFF.